The 32 T cell receptor beta chains given below trace back to one sample, sequenced in a study of radiotherapy plus CTLA-4 blockade in lung cancer. Generated by immunoSEQ multiplex PCR, the TCRdb table keeps only in-frame clones and is missing some. The sample shows tens of thousands of clones, about three quarters of them seen only once. Material: peripheral blood, obtained from a patient treated with radiotherapy plus ipilimumab. Receptor source: a human donor with non-small cell lung cancer whose response to radiotherapy plus ipilimumab could not be evaluated.

This clone was observed a single time. The genes are TRBV7-2 and TRBJ1-4; possibly TRBD1 for D (6 bases). The germline CDR1 and CDR2 sequences are SGHTA and FQGNSA. Trimming took off 5 bases at V and 0 bases at J, with 13 bases between the two ends. The CDR3 length is 16 residues. The CDR3 is CASSPGQVTTNEKLFF. CDR3 DNA sequence: TGTGCCAGCAGCCCGGGACAAGTCACAACTAATGAAAAACTGTTTTTT.

This clone was observed once. The rearrangement joins TRBV7-2 to TRBJ2-7, with TRBD1 identical over 7 bases. Germline V CDR1 and CDR2: SGHTA, FQGNSA. The J segment lost 1 base and the V segment lost 5 bases, leaving 5 bases of the junction unmatched. The CDR3 runs to 14 residues. As DNA, the CDR3 is TGTGCCAGCAGCGCAAGACAGGGTTCCTACGAGCAGTACTTC. This codes for CASSARQGSYEQYF.

The rearrangement uses TRBV28 and TRBJ1-5; 9 bases map to TRBD1. V trimming: 6 bases; J trimming: 10 bases; junction bases outside the gene matches: 4. CDR3 length equals 12 residues. In germline, CDR1 is MDHEN, CDR2 SYDVKM. CDR3 nucleotide sequence: TGTGCCAGCAGGCGACAGGGGGTACCCCAGCATTTT. Translation: CASRRQGVPQHF.

This clone has a handful of counts. The chain employs TRBV2 and TRBJ1-2; D is ambiguous. Germline loops: CDR1 SNHLY, CDR2 FYNNEI. The ends were cut back, 6 bases at V and 7 bases at J, with 6 bases in the middle. This CDR3 is built from 10 residues. The DNA of the CDR3 is TGTGCCAGCAGCCTCTTTGGCTACACCTTC. Residues: CASSLFGYTF.

The V and J genes are TRBV7-3 and TRBJ1-1; 7 bases fit TRBD1. Losses at the gene ends were 5 bases for V and 1 base for J; bases not matched to a gene: 7. Germline assignment: CDR1 SGHTA and CDR2 FQGTGA. This CDR3 contains 15 residues. The CDR3 loop is CASSPRDSKNTEAFF. The DNA for the CDR3 is TGTGCCAGCAGCCCCCGGGACAGTAAGAACACTGAAGCTTTCTTT.

This clone has a handful of counts. V usage is TRBV6-5 and J usage is TRBJ2-5, with 8 bases lining up with TRBD1. The CDR3 has 15 residues. Trimming at V came to 0 bases and at J to 8 bases, leaving 8 bases not matched to a gene. CDR1 is MNHEY and CDR2 is SVGAGI in the germline V gene. Here the CDR3 DNA reads TGTGCCAGCAGTTACTCCCGGACAGGGAGGATAACCCAGTACTTC. This sequence encodes CASSYSRTGRITQYF.

J is TRBJ2-2 and V is TRBV29-1; TRBD2 matches at 8 bases. The CDR3 spans 14 residues. V gave up 4 bases and J gave up 5 bases; unmatched junction bases: 6. Germline values: CDR1 SQVTM, CDR2 ANQGSEA. CDR3 DNA: TGCAGCGTTGGGCGGGGGGTTGGGACCGGGGAGCTGTTTTTT. Translation gives CSVGRGVGTGELFF.

This clone was observed a few times. The rearrangement joins TRBV9 to TRBJ2-1; 8 nucleotides line up with TRBD2. The length of the CDR3 is 17 residues. After removal of 3 bases from V and 0 bases from J, the junction contained 8 bases not matched to a gene. Germline loops: CDR1 SGDLS, CDR2 YYNGEE. The chain's CDR3 is CASSAGGRGGSYNEQFF. The CDR3 nucleotides read TGTGCCAGCAGCGCGGGGGGGCGGGGCGGCTCCTACAATGAGCAGTTCTTC. Combining the CDR3 with reference TRBV9 and TRBJ2-1 gives the whole variable domain DSGVTQTPKHLITATGQRVTLRCSPRSGDLSVYWYQQSLDQGLQFLIQYYNGEERAKGNILERFSAQQFPDLHSELNLSSLELGDSALYFCASSAGGRGGSYNEQFFGPGTRLTVL.

The chain joins TRBV29-1 to TRBJ2-7, with TRBD1 identical over 9 bases. The junction had 4 bases not matched to a gene; V was cut back by 5 bases and J by 2 bases. From germline, CDR1 is SQVTM and CDR2 ANQGSEA. This CDR3 has 13 residues. CDR3 in amino acids: CSVSGQGTYEQYF. The CDR3 DNA follows: TGCAGCGTTTCGGGACAGGGAACCTACGAGCAGTACTTC.

This chain joins TRBV7-2 and TRBJ2-1; 7 bases map to TRBD2. The junction had 10 bases not matched to a gene; V was cut back by 5 bases and J by 6 bases. Germline-derived CDR1 and CDR2 are SGHTA and FQGNSA. This CDR3 has 15 residues. CDR3 nucleotides: TGTGCCAGCAGCCCGAGGACTAGAAATGGCAATGAGCAGTTCTTC. Its protein is CASSPRTRNGNEQFF.

CDR3 sequence: CASSLSQARMDIQYF. The CDR3 DNA is TGCGCCAGCAGCTTAAGCCAGGCCCGTATGGACATTCAGTACTTC. The gene calls are TRBV5-1 and TRBJ2-4; D is unclear. CDR3 size: 15 residues. Trimming stripped 2 bases from V and 8 bases from J, with 17 bases between. The germline gives CDR1 SGHRS, CDR2 YFSETQ.

This clone appeared once. The gene calls are TRBV28 and TRBJ1-3; TRBD1 matches at 12 bases. Losses at the gene ends were 2 bases for V and 4 bases for J; bases not matched to a gene: 9. The CDR3 has 18 residues. Germline lookup yields CDR1 MDHEN and CDR2 SYDVKM. The CDR3 bases are TGTGCCAGCAGTTTAATGGGACAGGGGGCGATCTCCGGAAACACCATATATTTT. As protein: CASSLMGQGAISGNTIYF.

The chain uses TRBV28 and TRBJ2-7, with 7 bases that match TRBD1. The CDR3 is 13 residues long. Germline V gene lookup returns CDR1 MDHEN and CDR2 SYDVKM. V trimming: 6 bases; J trimming: 3 bases; junction bases outside the gene matches: 5. The CDR3 region is CASSPGTDYEQYF. CDR3 sequence (DNA): TGTGCCAGCAGCCCTGGGACAGACTACGAGCAGTACTTC.

This chain uses TRBV7-3 with TRBJ2-5; 7 bases map to TRBD2. The V gene end was trimmed by 6 bases and the J gene end by 11 bases; junction bases not matched to a gene: 12. CDR1 is SGHTA and CDR2 is FQGTGA in the germline V gene. The CDR3 is made up of 13 amino acids. CDR3 DNA: TGTGCCAGCAGAGCGGGGACCGTCTGGGAGCAGTACTTC. This encodes CASRAGTVWEQYF. The variable domain in full, completed from reference TRBV7-3 and TRBJ2-5, reads GAGVSQTPSNKVTEKGKYVELRCDPISGHTALYWYRQSLGQGPEFLIYFQGTGAADDSGLPNDRFFAVRPEGSVSTLKIQRTERGDSAVYLCASRAGTVWEQYFGPGTRLLVL.

The table lists this clone with a count of one. The gene calls are TRBV7-3 and TRBJ2-5, with D unresolved. This CDR3 comprises 14 residues. The V end was cut by 5 bases, the J end by 5 bases, with 15 bases between. Germline V gene lookup returns CDR1 SGHTA and CDR2 FQGTGA. CDR3 sequence reads: CASSLGSLGETQYF. CDR3 nucleotides: TGTGCCAGCAGCCTCGGGTCTCTTGGGGAGACCCAGTACTTC.

V is TRBV30 and J is TRBJ2-3; 12 nucleotides line up with TRBD2. Germline V gene data show CDR1 as GTSNPN and CDR2 as SVGIG (reference sequence). V lost 5 bases and J lost 3; bases outside the gene matches: 6. The CDR3 runs 15 residues. The CDR3 here is CAWVTSGSRTDTQYF. In DNA form, the CDR3 reads TGTGCCTGGGTGACTAGCGGGAGTAGGACAGATACGCAGTATTTT.

V is TRBV7-3 and J is TRBJ2-7, with a weak D call TRBD1 (6 bases). Germline CDR1 reads SGHTA; CDR2 reads FQGTGA. Between the trimmed V and J ends, which lost 5 bases and 3 bases, there was a span of 14 bases. This CDR3 is built from 14 residues. In DNA form, the CDR3 reads TGTGCCAGCAGCCTCACAGGGATAGGCTACGAGCAGTACTTC. Its protein is CASSLTGIGYEQYF.

V usage is TRBV19 and J usage is TRBJ1-5; possibly TRBD1 for D (5 bases). Germline V CDR1 and CDR2: LNHDA, SQIVND (reference sequence). Trimming removed 2 bases at V and 5 bases at J, with 22 bases between. The CDR3 runs to 18 residues. The CDR3 is CASSILGTSGREDQPQHF. The CDR3 region has the DNA TGTGCCAGTAGTATATTAGGGACGAGTGGGCGGGAAGATCAGCCCCAGCATTTT.

CDR3 in amino acids: CATSRDFRQGAYETQYF. The CDR3 DNA is TGTGCCACCAGCAGAGATTTCCGACAGGGGGCCTACGAGACCCAGTACTTC. The chain couples TRBV15 to TRBJ2-7; 10 bases match TRBD1. The J call may be in error: the DNA end matches TRBJ2-5 better. There are 17 residues in the CDR3. Germline V CDR1 and CDR2: LNHNV, YYDKDF (reference sequence).

V usage is TRBV5-6 and J usage is TRBJ1-4; D call uncertain. Germline V CDR1 and CDR2: SGHDT, YYEEEE. The CDR3 consists of 13 residues. Trimming removed 5 bases at V and 7 bases at J, with 12 bases between. CDR3 sequence: CASSLGPGEKLFF. The CDR3 bases are TGTGCCAGCAGTTTAGGTCCGGGTGAAAAACTGTTTTTT.

This clone was seen once. The gene calls are TRBV4-2 and TRBJ2-7; 11 nucleotides agree with TRBD2. CDR3 length equals 14 residues. Germline V gene sequence: CDR1 LGHNA, CDR2 YNFKEQ. Trimming cost V 4 bases and J 3 bases; bases outside gene matches: 2. CDR3 coding DNA: TGTGCCAGCAGCCGGGGACTAGCGGTCTACGAGCAGTACTTC. As protein: CASSRGLAVYEQYF.

The chain joins TRBV10-1 to TRBJ1-5; maybe TRBD1 (6 bases). Germline loops: CDR1 WNHNN, CDR2 SYGVQD (reference sequence). With 2 bases removed from V and 2 bases from J, the gap between germline ends came to 19 bases. The CDR3 sequence is 18 residues long. The CDR3 region is CASSEARTGRVGNQPQHF. CDR3 coding DNA: TGCGCCAGCAGTGAGGCACGTACAGGGAGGGTCGGCAATCAGCCCCAGCATTTT.

The CDR3 DNA follows: TGTGCCAGCAGCGCTAGCACAGATACGCAGTATTTT. Its translation: CASSASTDTQYF. This chain connects TRBV9 to TRBJ2-3; D is unresolved. Trimming stripped 3 bases from V and 0 bases from J, with 2 bases between. The CDR3 has 12 amino acids. Germline lookup yields CDR1 SGDLS and CDR2 YYNGEE.

The chain employs TRBV2 and TRBJ1-1; maybe TRBD1 (5 bases). CDR1 SNHLY and CDR2 FYNNEI come from the germline V gene. The CDR3 sequence is 13 residues long. V lost 6 bases and J lost 1, with 9 bases in between. CDR3 nucleotides: TGTGCCAGCAGGGTGCAGGGGAACACTGAAGCTTTCTTT. Amino acids: CASRVQGNTEAFF.

The chain is built from TRBV19 and TRBJ2-1, with 11 nucleotides matching TRBD2. With 3 bases clipped from V and 7 bases from J, the junction kept 11 bases outside the gene matches. CDR1 LNHDA and CDR2 SQIVND come from the germline V gene (reference sequence). The CDR3 contains 17 residues. CDR3 DNA sequence: TGTGCCAGTAGTATCCCAAGGGGTACTAGCGGGAGAAATGAGCAGTTCTTC. Translated, it gives CASSIPRGTSGRNEQFF. Supplemented by reference TRBV19 and TRBJ2-1, the full variable domain reads DGGITQSPKYLFRKEGQNVTLSCEQNLNHDAMYWYRQDPGQGLRLIYYSQIVNDFQKGDIAEGYSVSREKKESFPLTVTSAQKNPTAFYLCASSIPRGTSGRNEQFFGPGTRLTVL.

J is TRBJ2-5 and V is TRBV5-4, with TRBD1 matching over 8 bases. Germline CDR1 and CDR2: SGHNT and YYREEE (reference sequence). The ends lost 3 bases at V and 5 bases at J; junction bases unmatched: 3. CDR3 length: 13 residues. The CDR3, as DNA: TGTGCCAGCAGCTCCAGGGGGCTGGAGACCCAGTACTTC. Amino acids: CASSSRGLETQYF.

The chain carries TRBV13 and TRBJ2-4; 13 nucleotides align to TRBD2. CDR1 is PRHDT, CDR2 FYEKMQ, per germline (reference sequence). After removal of 5 bases from V and 1 base from J, the junction contained 14 bases not matched to a gene. CDR3 length: 20 amino acids. This chain's CDR3 is CASSPDGTSGRARAKNIQYF. The CDR3 region has the DNA TGTGCCAGCAGCCCAGACGGAACTAGCGGGAGGGCCCGGGCCAAAAACATTCAGTACTTC. Drawing the rest from reference TRBV13 and TRBJ2-4, the complete variable domain is AAGVIQSPRHLIKEKRETATLKCYPIPRHDTVYWYQQGPGQDPQFLISFYEKMQSDKGSIPDRFSAQQFSDYHSELNMSSLELGDSALYFCASSPDGTSGRARAKNIQYFGAGTRLSVL.

The genes are TRBV7-2 and TRBJ2-1; possibly TRBD1 for D (5 bases). Trimming removed 5 bases from V and 11 bases from J, with 13 bases in between. Germline CDR1 reads SGHTA; CDR2 reads FQGNSA. The CDR3 spans 12 residues. The CDR3, as DNA: TGTGCCAGCAGCACATATCAGGGTCAGCAGTTCTTC. Protein sequence: CASSTYQGQQFF. Complete variable domain (other parts from reference TRBV7-2 and TRBJ2-1): GAGVSQSPSNKVTEKGKDVELRCDPISGHTALYWYRQSLGQGLEFLIYFQGNSAPDKSGLPSDRFSAERTGGSVSTLTIQRTQQEDSAVYLCASSTYQGQQFFGPGTRLTVL.

This chain joins TRBV5-4 and TRBJ1-2, with TRBD1 identical over 8 bases. The V gene's germline CDR1 is SGHNT and CDR2 YYREEE (reference sequence). V was clipped by 4 bases and J by 7 bases; unmatched bases: 6. The CDR3 length is 13 residues. This CDR3 reads CASSEGQDIGYTF. The CDR3 nucleotides are TGTGCCAGCAGCGAGGGACAGGACATTGGCTACACCTTC.

The gene calls are TRBV18 and TRBJ2-1; 9 nucleotides line up with TRBD2. The V segment lost 1 base and the J segment 0 bases; nucleotides outside the gene matches: 10. Germline CDR1 and CDR2: KGHSH and LQKENI. CDR3 size: 19 residues. The CDR3 sequence: CASSPLRLAEPSSYNEQFF. The CDR3 bases are TGTGCCAGCTCACCACTACGACTAGCGGAGCCGAGCTCCTACAATGAGCAGTTCTTC.

The chain recombines TRBV27 with TRBJ1-5, with 9 bases that match TRBD1. Trimming removed 5 bases from V and 1 base from J; junction bases left unmatched: 3. The CDR3 runs 15 residues. Germline V gene sequence: CDR1 MNHEY, CDR2 SMNVEV (reference sequence). The CDR3, as DNA: TGTGCCAGCAGTGACAGGGGGGTGAGCAATCAGCCCCAGCATTTT. Amino acids: CASSDRGVSNQPQHF.

J is TRBJ1-2 and V is TRBV27; D perhaps matches TRBD1 (5 bases). The CDR3 covers 16 residues. The V end lost 2 bases, the J end lost 1 base, and 14 bases lay between the germline ends. Germline CDR1 and CDR2: MNHEY and SMNVEV (reference sequence). CDR3 amino acids: CASSLGARAGNYGYTF. DNA of the CDR3: TGTGCCAGCAGTTTAGGGGCCAGGGCTGGTAACTATGGCTACACCTTC.